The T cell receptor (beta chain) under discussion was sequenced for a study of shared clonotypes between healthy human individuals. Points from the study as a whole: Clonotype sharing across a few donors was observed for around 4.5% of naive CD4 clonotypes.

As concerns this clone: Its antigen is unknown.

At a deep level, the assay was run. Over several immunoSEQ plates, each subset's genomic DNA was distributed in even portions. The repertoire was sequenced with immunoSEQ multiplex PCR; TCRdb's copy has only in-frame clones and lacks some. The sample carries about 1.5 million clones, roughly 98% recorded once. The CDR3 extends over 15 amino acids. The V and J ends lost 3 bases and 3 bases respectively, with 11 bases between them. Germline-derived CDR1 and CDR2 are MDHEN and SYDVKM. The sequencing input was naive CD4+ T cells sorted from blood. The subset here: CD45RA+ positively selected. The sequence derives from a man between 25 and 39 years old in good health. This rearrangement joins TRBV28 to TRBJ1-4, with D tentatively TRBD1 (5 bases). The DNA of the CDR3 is TGTGCCAGCAGTTTTTTTTCGGGGGCTAATGAAAAACTGTTTTTT. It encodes CASSFFSGANEKLFF.